This T cell receptor beta chain comes out of a study of control samples from healthy donors and cancer patients. The CDR3 covers 13 residues. CDR1 is ENHRY, CDR2 SYGVKD, per germline. V gave up 7 bases and J gave up 7 bases, with 13 bases separating them. TCRdb's table, derived via immunoSEQ multiplex PCR, lists solely in-frame clones and lacks some. This sample has some 130,000 clones, with about 85% found just once. This chain connects TRBV10-3 to TRBJ2-2; D may be TRBD2 (7 bases). This TCR was recovered from a woman in her twenties or thirties in good health. The sequencing input was blood. This CDR3 reads CAINGGRIGELFF. CDR3 coding DNA: TGTGCCATCAACGGGGGGCGAATCGGGGAGCTGTTTTTT.